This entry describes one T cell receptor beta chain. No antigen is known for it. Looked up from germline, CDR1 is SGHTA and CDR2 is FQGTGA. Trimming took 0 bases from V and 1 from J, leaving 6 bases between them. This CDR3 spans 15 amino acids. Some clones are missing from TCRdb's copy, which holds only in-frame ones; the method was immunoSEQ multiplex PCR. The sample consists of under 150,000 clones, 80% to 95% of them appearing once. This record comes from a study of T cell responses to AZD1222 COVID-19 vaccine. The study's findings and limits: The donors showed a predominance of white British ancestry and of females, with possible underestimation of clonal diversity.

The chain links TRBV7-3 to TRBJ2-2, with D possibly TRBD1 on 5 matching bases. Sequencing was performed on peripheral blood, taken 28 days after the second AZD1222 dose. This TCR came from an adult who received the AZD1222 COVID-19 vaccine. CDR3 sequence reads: CASSLTRENTGELFF. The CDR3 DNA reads TGTGCCAGCAGCTTAACCAGGGAGAACACCGGGGAGCTGTTTTTT.